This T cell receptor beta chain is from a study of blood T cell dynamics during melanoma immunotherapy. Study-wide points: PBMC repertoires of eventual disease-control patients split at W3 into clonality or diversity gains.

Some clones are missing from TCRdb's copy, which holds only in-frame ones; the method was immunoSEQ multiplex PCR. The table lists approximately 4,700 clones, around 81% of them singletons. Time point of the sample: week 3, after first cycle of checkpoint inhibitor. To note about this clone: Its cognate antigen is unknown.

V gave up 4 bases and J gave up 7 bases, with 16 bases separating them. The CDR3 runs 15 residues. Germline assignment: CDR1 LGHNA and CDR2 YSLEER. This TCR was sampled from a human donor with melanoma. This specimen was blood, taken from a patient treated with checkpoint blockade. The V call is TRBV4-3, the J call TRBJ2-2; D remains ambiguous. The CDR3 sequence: CASSPVALSVGELFF. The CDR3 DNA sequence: TGCGCCAGCAGCCCCGTGGCATTGTCGGTCGGGGAGCTGTTTTTT.